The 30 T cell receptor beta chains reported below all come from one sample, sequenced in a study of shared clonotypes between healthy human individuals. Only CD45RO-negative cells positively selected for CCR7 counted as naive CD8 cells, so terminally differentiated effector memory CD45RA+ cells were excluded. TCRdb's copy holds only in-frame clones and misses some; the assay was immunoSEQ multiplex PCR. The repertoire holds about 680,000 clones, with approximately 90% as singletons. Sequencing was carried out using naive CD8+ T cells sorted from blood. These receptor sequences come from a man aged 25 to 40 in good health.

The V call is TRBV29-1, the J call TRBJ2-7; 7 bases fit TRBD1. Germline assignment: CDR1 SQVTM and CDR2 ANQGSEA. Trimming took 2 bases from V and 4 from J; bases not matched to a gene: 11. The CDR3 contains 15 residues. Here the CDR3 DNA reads TGCAGCGTTGAAAAAGGTTTACAGGGGTTATACGAGCAGTACTTC. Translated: CSVEKGLQGLYEQYF.

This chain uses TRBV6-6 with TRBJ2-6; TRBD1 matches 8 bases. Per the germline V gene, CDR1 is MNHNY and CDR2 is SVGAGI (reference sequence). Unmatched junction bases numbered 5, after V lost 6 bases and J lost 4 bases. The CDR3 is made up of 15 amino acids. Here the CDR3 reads CASRLRGPGANVLTF. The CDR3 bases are TGTGCCAGCAGACTCAGGGGGCCCGGGGCCAACGTCCTGACTTTC.

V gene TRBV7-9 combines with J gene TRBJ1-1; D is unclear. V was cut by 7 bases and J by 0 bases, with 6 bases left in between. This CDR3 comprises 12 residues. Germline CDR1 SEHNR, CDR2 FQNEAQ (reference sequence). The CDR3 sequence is CASIDLNTEAFF. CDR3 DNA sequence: TGTGCCAGCATTGACCTGAACACTGAAGCTTTCTTT.

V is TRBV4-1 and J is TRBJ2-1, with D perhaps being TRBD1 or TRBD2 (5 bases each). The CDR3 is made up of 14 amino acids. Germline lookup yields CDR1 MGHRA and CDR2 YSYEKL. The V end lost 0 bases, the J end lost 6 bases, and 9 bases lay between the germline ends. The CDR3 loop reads CASSQDGAGNEQFF. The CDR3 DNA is TGCGCCAGCAGCCAAGATGGGGCGGGCAATGAGCAGTTCTTC.

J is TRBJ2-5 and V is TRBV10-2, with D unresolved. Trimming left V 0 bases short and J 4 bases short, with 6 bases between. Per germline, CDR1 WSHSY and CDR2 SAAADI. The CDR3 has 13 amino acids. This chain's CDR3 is CASSESRVETQYF. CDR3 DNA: TGCGCCAGCAGTGAGTCAAGGGTAGAGACCCAGTACTTC.

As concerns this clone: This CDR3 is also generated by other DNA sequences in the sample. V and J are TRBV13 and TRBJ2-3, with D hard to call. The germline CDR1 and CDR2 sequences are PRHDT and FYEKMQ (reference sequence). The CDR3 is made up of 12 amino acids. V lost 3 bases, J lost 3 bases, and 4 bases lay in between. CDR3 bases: TGTGCCAGCAGCTTCGGGACAGATACGCAGTATTTT. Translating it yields CASSFGTDTQYF.

This chain's CDR3 is CASSPTNSYEQYF. The CDR3 DNA follows: TGTGCCAGCAGCCCGACGAACAGCTACGAGCAGTACTTC. This chain joins TRBV7-9 and TRBJ2-7; D not resolved. Trimming took 5 bases from V and 3 from J, leaving 11 bases between them. From germline, CDR1 is SEHNR and CDR2 FQNEAQ (reference sequence). The CDR3 runs 13 residues.

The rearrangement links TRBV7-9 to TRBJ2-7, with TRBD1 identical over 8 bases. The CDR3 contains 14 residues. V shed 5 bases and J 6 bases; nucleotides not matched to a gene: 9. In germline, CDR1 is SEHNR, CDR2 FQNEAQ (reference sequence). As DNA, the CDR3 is TGTGCCAGCAGCCCGCCGGACAGGGCAGGCGAGCAGTACTTC. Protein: CASSPPDRAGEQYF. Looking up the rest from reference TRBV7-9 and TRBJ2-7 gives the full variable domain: DTGVSQNPRHKITKRGQNVTFRCDPISEHNRLYWYRQTLGQGPEFLTYFQNEAQLEKSRLLSDRFSAERPKGSFSTLEIQRTEQGDSAMYLCASSPPDRAGEQYFGPGTRLTVT.

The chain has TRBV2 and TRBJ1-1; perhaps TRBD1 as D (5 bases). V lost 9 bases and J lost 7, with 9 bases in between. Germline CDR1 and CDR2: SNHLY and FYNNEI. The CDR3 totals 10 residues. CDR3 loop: CASGGNEAFF. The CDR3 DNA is TGTGCCAGTGGGGGAAATGAAGCTTTCTTT.

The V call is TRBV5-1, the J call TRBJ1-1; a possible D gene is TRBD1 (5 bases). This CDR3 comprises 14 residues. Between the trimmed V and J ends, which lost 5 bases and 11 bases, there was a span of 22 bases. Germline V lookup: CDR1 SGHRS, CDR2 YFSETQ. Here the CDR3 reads CASRDVGGFDSAFF. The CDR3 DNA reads TGCGCCAGCAGGGATGTTGGGGGTTTTGATTCGGCTTTCTTT.

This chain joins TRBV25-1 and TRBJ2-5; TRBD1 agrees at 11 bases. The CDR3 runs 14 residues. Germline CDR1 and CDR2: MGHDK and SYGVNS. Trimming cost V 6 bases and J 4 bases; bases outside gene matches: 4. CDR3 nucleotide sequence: TGTGCCAGCAGCCTTGGACAGGGGGCAGAGACCCAGTACTTC. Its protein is CASSLGQGAETQYF.

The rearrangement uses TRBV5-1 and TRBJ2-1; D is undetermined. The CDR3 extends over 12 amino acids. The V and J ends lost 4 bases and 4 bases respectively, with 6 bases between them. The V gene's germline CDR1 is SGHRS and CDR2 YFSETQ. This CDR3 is CASSRSYNEQFF. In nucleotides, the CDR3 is TGCGCCAGCAGCCGTTCTTACAATGAGCAGTTCTTC.

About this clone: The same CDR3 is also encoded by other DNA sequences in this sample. The CDR3 loop reads CASSPVADTQYF. CDR3 DNA sequence: TGCGCCAGCAGCCCCGTCGCAGATACGCAGTATTTT. The chain employs TRBV5-1 and TRBJ2-3, with D unclear. V shed 4 bases and J shed 4 bases, with 7 bases lying between them. This CDR3 contains 12 residues. Germline-derived CDR1 and CDR2 are SGHRS and YFSETQ. Together with reference TRBV5-1 and TRBJ2-3, the CDR3 gives the full variable domain: KAGVTQTPRYLIKTRGQQVTLSCSPISGHRSVSWYQQTPGQGLQFLFEYFSETQRNKGNFPGRFSGRQFSNSRSEMNVSTLELGDSALYLCASSPVADTQYFGPGTRLTVL.

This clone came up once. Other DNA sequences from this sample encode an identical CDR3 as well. CDR3 in amino acids: CASSASGYNEQFF. The CDR3 DNA sequence: TGTGCCAGCTCAGCTAGCGGATACAATGAGCAGTTCTTC. This rearrangement joins TRBV18 to TRBJ2-1, with 7 positions matching TRBD2. The germline gives CDR1 KGHSH, CDR2 LQKENI. J was trimmed by 4 bases and V by 5 bases; bases with no gene match: 2. The CDR3 has 13 residues.

The CDR3 region is CASSLLWLAGGPVQFF. In DNA, the CDR3 is TGTGCCAGCAGCTTACTCTGGCTAGCGGGAGGGCCCGTGCAGTTCTTC. This chain uses TRBV7-9 with TRBJ2-1; 12 nucleotides agree with TRBD2. This CDR3 has 16 amino acids. Trimming at V came to 2 bases and at J to 12 bases, leaving 11 bases not matched to a gene. Germline-derived CDR1 and CDR2 are SEHNR and FQNEAQ (reference sequence).

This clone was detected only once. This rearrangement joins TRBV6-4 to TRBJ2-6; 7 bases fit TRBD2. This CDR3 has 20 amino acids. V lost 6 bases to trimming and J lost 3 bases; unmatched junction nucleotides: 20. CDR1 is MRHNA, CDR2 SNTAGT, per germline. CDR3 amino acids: CASRAQGRGVAVSGANVLTF. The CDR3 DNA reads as TGTGCCAGCAGGGCCCAGGGTCGGGGGGTAGCAGTAAGTGGGGCCAACGTCCTGACTTTC.

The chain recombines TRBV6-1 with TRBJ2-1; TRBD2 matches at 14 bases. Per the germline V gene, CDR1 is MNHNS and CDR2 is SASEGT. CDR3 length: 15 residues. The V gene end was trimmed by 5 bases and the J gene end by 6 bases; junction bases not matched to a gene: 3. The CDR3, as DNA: TGTGCCAGCAGTATCGGACTAGCGGGAGGCAATGAGCAGTTCTTC. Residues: CASSIGLAGGNEQFF.

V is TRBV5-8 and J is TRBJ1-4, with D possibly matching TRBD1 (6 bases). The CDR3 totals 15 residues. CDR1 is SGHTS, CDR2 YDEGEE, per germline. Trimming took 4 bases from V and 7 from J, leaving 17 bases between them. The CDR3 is CASSPEGGLSEKLFF. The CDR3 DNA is TGTGCCAGCAGCCCCGAGGGGGGGCTTAGTGAAAAACTGTTTTTT.

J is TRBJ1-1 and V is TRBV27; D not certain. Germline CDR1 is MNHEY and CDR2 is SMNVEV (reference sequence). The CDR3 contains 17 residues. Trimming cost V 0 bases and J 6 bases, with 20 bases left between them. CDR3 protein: CASSLSWVKGYLAEAFF. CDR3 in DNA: TGTGCCAGCAGTTTATCATGGGTAAAGGGTTATCTCGCTGAAGCTTTCTTT.

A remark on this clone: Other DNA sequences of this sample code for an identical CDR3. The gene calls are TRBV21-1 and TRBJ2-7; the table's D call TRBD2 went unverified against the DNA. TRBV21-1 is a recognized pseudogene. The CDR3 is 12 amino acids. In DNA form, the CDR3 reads TGTGCCAGCAGCAAGGCGCGGTACGAGCAGTACTTC. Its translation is CASSKARYEQYF.

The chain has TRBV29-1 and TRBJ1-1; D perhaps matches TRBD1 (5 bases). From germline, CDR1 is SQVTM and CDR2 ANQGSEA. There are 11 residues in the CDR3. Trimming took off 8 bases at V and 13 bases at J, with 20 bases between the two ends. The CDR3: CSFDSGPRLFF. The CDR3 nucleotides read TGCAGCTTCGATTCGGGACCGCGTCTTTTCTTT. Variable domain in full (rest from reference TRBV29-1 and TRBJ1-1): SAVISQKPSRDICQRGTSLTIQCQVDSQVTMMFWYRQQPGQSLTLIATANQGSEATYESGFVIDKFPISRPNLTFSTLTVSNMSPEDSSIYLCSFDSGPRLFFGQGTRLTVV.

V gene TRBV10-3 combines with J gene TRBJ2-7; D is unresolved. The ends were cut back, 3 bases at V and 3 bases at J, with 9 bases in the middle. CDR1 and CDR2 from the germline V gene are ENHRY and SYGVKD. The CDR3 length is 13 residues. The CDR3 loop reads CAISEERFYEQYF. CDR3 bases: TGTGCCATCAGTGAAGAGCGATTCTACGAGCAGTACTTC.

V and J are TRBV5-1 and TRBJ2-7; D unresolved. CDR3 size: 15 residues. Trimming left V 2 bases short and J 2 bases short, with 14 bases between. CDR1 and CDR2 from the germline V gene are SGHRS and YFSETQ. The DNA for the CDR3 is TGCGCCAGCAGCTTAATGTCAGCGAAAACCTACGAGCAGTACTTC. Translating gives CASSLMSAKTYEQYF.

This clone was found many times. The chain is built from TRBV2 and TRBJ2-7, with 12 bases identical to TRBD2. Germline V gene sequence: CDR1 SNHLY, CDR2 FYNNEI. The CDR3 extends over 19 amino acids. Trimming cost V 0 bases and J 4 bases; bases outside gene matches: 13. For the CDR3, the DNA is TGTGCCAGCAGTGAAGCGCTTCGGGGACTAGCGGGCGGCGGGTACGAGCAGTACTTC. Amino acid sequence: CASSEALRGLAGGGYEQYF.

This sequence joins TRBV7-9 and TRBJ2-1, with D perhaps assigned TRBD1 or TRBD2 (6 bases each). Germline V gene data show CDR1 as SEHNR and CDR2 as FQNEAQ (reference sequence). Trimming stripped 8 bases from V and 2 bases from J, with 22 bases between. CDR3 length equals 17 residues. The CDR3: CASVAIRGAVPYNEQFF. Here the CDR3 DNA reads TGTGCCAGCGTAGCCATTAGGGGGGCAGTGCCCTACAATGAGCAGTTCTTC.

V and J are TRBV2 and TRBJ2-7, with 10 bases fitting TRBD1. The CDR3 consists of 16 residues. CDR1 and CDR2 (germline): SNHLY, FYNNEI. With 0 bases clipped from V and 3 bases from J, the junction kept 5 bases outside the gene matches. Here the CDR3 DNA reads TGTGCCAGCAGTGAAGCCCCCGGGACAGGGGTCTACGAGCAGTACTTC. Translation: CASSEAPGTGVYEQYF.

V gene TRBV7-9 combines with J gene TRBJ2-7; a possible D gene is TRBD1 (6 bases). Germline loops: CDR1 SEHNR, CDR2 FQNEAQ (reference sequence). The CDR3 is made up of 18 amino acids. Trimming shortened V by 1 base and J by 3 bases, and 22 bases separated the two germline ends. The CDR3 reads CASSLDRAKGWGFYEQYF. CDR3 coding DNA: TGTGCCAGCAGCTTAGACAGGGCAAAGGGTTGGGGGTTCTACGAGCAGTACTTC.

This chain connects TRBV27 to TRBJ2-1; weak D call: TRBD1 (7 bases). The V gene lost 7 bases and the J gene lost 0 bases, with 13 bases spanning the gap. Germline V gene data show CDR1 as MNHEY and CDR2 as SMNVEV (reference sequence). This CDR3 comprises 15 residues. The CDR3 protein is CASKGGGSSYNEQFF. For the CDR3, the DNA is TGTGCCAGCAAAGGAGGGGGCAGCTCCTACAATGAGCAGTTCTTC.

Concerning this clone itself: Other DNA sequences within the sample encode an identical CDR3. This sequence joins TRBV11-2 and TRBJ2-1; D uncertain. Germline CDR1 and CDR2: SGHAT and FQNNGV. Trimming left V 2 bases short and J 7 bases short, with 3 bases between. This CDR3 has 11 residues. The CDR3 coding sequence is TGTGCCAGCAGCTTAACTAATGAGCAGTTCTTC. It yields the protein CASSLTNEQFF.

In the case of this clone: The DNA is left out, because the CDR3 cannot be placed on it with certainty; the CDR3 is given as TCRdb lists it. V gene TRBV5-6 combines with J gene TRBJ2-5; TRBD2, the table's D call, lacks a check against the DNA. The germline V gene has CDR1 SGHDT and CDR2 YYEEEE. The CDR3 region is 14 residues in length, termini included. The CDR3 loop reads CASSPWGSGSLFDF.